One sample yielded the 6 T cell receptor beta chains listed below, sequenced in a study of T cell repertoires in cytomegalovirus infection (dated by TCRdb to the late 2010s). TCRdb shows the sequencer as Illumina HiSeq 1500. Starting from the raw public reads, TCRdb applied fastp trimming at Q25, assembled clones with MiXCR and retained in-frame beta chains. All rows with the same CDR3 protein become a single entry with the most common DNA and genes. Present in this sample are around 630,000 distinct CDR3 sequences, more than 20% of which were seen just once. The top ten clonotypes cover less than 10% of the sample. Material: CD8+ T cells from PBMCs. The origin of the receptors is a human donor in good health (CMV status not recorded). Some clones in this sample may be carry-over from other donors' samples.

V is TRBV12-3 or TRBV12-4 and J is TRBJ1-1, with a possible D match to TRBD1 (6 bases). The CDR3 has 12 amino acids. The CDR3 DNA reads TGTGCAGGGGGAGCGTCGAACACTGAAGCTTTCTTT. Translated: CAGGASNTEAFF.

This sequence joins TRBV2 and TRBJ2-7; D ambiguous. Trimming left V 8 bases short and J 0 bases short, with 17 bases between. This CDR3 contains 15 residues. Germline loops: CDR1 SNHLY, CDR2 FYNNEI. The CDR3 sequence: CASHTRDFSSYEQYF. Here the CDR3 DNA reads TGTGCCAGCCACACTCGCGACTTCAGCTCCTACGAGCAGTACTTC.

This clonotype was observed a few times. The V gene is TRBV7-9, the J gene TRBJ1-6, with unresolved D. Germline lookup yields CDR1 SEHNR and CDR2 FQNEAQ (reference sequence). V was shortened by 5 bases and J by 7 bases, with 15 bases between the two germline ends. This CDR3 is built from 15 residues. CDR3 nucleotides: TGTGCCAGCAGCCCCCCGGCATCAGGCAATTCACCCCTCCACTTT. Residues: CASSPPASGNSPLHF.

The V call is TRBV20-1, the J call TRBJ1-2; 9 bases line up with TRBD1. Germline trimming cut 6 bases from V and 6 bases from J; bases unmatched to any gene: 17. Looked up from germline, CDR1 is DFQATT and CDR2 is SNEGSKA (reference sequence). The CDR3 is 16 amino acids. CDR3 in amino acids: CSASRDREGNEDGYTF. Written as DNA, the CDR3 is TGCAGTGCGTCTCGGGACAGGGAGGGAAATGAGGATGGCTACACCTTC.

The table lists this clonotype with many counts. The chain carries TRBV7-3 and TRBJ2-1; D is perhaps TRBD1 or TRBD2 (5 bases each). Deletions cut 1 base from V and 2 bases from J, with 6 bases between. The CDR3 is 14 amino acids. Germline V gene lookup returns CDR1 SGHTA and CDR2 FQGTGA. DNA of the CDR3: TGTGCCAGCAGCTTAAGGGACGCCTACAATGAGCAGTTCTTC. Its protein product is CASSLRDAYNEQFF.

As for this clonotype: Given a much more abundant clone one base away, this may be a read error. The chain has TRBV28 and TRBJ2-4; D may match TRBD1 or TRBD2 (5 bases each). V lost 8 bases and J 7 bases, leaving 6 bases between the germline ends. The CDR3 covers 10 residues. Per germline, CDR1 MDHEN and CDR2 SYDVKM. The CDR3 coding sequence is TGTGCCAGCGGGACGAACATTCAGTACTTC. This translates into CASGTNIQYF.